The T cell receptor beta chain described here comes from a study of technical replicates of blood from several donors. V gave up 3 bases and J gave up 4 bases; unmatched junction bases: 4. CDR3 length: 14 residues. Germline V lookup: CDR1 LNHDA, CDR2 SQIVND (reference sequence). This clone was counted a single time. The table came from immunoSEQ multiplex PCR; TCRdb's copy has only in-frame clones and leaves some out. Altogether roughly 62,000 clones are present, 85% to 95% being singletons, with the ten largest covering 2.5% to 3.5%. The material sequenced was PBMCs. This sequence was found in a human donor in good health. Some clones in this sample may be carry-over from other donors' samples. The rearrangement links TRBV19 to TRBJ1-1; TRBD1 matches 8 bases. The CDR3: CASSIPGTGTEAFF. The CDR3 coding sequence is TGTGCCAGTAGTATTCCAGGGACAGGCACTGAAGCTTTCTTT.